This entry concerns a single T cell receptor beta chain. The antigen is undetermined. The sample originates from a study of CD8+ T cells in alopecia areata. Study information: Treated patients took oral tofacitinib at 5 to 10 mg twice daily. Points from the study as a whole: Clonality in lesional scalp, especially alopecia totalis/universalis, exceeded that of normal scalp.

The CDR3 sequence is 14 residues long. Germline V CDR1 and CDR2: ENHRY, SYGVKD. V lost 8 bases and J lost 0, with 14 bases in between. Researchers gathered lesional scalp punch biopsies and peripheral blood from patients with alopecia areata. It was from PBMCs that CD4+ and CD8+ T cells were sorted. cDNA reverse transcribed from extracted RNA served as the sequencing template. Sequencing used immunoSEQ multiplex PCR; TCRdb keeps in-frame clones, though not all of them. Among about 180,000 clones, 65% to 75% were seen once, and the ten largest hold approximately 10%. Here the sequenced sample was CD8+ T cells sorted from blood, taken at week 0. This clonotype was sampled from a human donor with alopecia areata. The chain recombines TRBV10-3 with TRBJ2-7; D call uncertain. Here the CDR3 reads CAIGSPTFSYEQYF. The CDR3 DNA reads TGTGCCATCGGGTCCCCTACCTTCTCCTACGAGCAGTACTTC.